The clone carrying this T cell receptor beta chain was seen a handful of times. Its target is unknown. This sample is drawn from a study of T cells in Graves' hyperthyroidism and ophthalmopathy. J was trimmed by 5 bases and V by 7 bases; bases with no gene match: 11. From germline, CDR1 is SQVTM and CDR2 ANQGSEA. This CDR3 spans 14 amino acids. Amplification yielded TCR beta CDR3 regions, with RNA transcripts as the source. First-round RT-PCR targeting the TCR CDR3 was performed with the HTBI primer set. TCRdb re-derived calls from the multiplex PCR reads in MiXCR, one entry per CDR3 protein. The sample shows more than 500,000 distinct CDR3 sequences, 35% to 50% of them seen only once. Points from the study as a whole: The model's output predicted ophthalmopathy at a median of around 7 months prior to onset.

The sequenced sample consisted of peripheral blood or thyroid tissue (not recorded which). The chain recombines TRBV29-1 with TRBJ2-5, with 9 bases that match TRBD2. This clonotype originated in an adult woman with Graves' disease, either hyperthyroidism or ophthalmopathy (not recorded which). In DNA, the CDR3 is TGCAGCGCCCGGACGCGGGGGGGCACGGAGACCCAGTACTTC. This encodes CSARTRGGTETQYF.